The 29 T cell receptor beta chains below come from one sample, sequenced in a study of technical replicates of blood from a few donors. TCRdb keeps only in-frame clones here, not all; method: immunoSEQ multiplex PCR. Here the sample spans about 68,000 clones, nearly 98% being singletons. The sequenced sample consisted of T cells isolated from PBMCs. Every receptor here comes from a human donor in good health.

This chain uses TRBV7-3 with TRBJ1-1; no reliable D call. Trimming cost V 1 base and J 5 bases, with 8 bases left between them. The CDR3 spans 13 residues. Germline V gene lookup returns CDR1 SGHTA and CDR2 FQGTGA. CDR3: CASSLISGTEAFF. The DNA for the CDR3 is TGTGCCAGCAGCTTAATTTCGGGAACTGAAGCTTTCTTT.

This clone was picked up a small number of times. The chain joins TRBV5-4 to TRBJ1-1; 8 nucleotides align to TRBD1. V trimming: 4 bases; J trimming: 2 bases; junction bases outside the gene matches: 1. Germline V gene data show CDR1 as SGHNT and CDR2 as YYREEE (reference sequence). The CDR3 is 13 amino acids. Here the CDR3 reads CASSGQGNTEAFF. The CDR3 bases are TGTGCCAGCAGCGGACAGGGAAACACTGAAGCTTTCTTT.

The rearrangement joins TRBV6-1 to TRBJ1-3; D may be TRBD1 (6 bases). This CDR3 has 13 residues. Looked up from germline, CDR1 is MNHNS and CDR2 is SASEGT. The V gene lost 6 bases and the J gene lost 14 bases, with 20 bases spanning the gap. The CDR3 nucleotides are TGTGCCAGCAGGGCGATACAGGGCTATTCCCTATATTTT. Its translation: CASRAIQGYSLYF.

This CDR3 reads CAWSGLGGIGELFF. DNA of the CDR3: TGTGCCTGGAGTGGCTTAGGAGGAATCGGGGAGCTGTTTTTT. The rearrangement uses TRBV30 and TRBJ2-2; a possible D gene is TRBD2 (5 bases). In germline, CDR1 is GTSNPN, CDR2 SVGIG (reference sequence). The CDR3 is made up of 14 amino acids. V shed 1 base and J shed 7 bases, with 13 bases lying between them.

This chain's CDR3 is CASSALSRSLTYEQYF. For the CDR3, the DNA is TGTGCCAGCAGCGCTCTTAGCCGGAGCCTTACCTACGAGCAGTACTTC. This rearrangement joins TRBV11-3 to TRBJ2-7; D is unresolved. Germline CDR1 SGHNT, CDR2 YENEEA. The CDR3 is 16 residues long. V shed 5 bases and J shed 2 bases, with 19 bases lying between them. Complete variable domain (other parts from reference TRBV11-3 and TRBJ2-7): EAGVVQSPRYKIIEKKQPVAFWCNPISGHNTLYWYLQNLGQGPELLIRYENEEAVDDSQLPKDRFSAERLKGVDSTLKIQPAELGDSAVYLCASSALSRSLTYEQYFGPGTRLTVT.

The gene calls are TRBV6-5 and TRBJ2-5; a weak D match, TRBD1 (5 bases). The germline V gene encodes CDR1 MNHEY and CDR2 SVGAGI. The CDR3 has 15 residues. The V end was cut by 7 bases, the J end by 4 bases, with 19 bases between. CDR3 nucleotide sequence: TGTGCCAGCACCGACCTCAGGGAAATACGAGAGACCCAGTACTTC. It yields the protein CASTDLREIRETQYF.

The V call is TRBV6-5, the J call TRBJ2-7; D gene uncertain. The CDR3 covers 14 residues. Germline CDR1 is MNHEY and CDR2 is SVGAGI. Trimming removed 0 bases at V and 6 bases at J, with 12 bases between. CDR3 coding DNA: TGTGCCAGCAGTTACTCTCTAACCGCTGTCGAGCAGTACTTC. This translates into CASSYSLTAVEQYF.

The CDR3 sequence is CASSQVGGTQYF. As DNA, the CDR3 is TGCGCCAGCAGCCAGGTCGGGGGTACGCAGTATTTT. The chain combines TRBV4-1 with TRBJ2-3, with D maybe TRBD2 (6 bases). The CDR3 consists of 12 residues. V lost 3 bases and J 8 bases, leaving 9 bases between the germline ends. The germline CDR1 and CDR2 sequences are MGHRA and YSYEKL.

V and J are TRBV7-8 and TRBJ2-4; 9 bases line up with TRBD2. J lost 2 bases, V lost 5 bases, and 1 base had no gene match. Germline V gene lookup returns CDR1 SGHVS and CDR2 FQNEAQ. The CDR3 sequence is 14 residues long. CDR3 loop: CASSPSGTKNIQYF. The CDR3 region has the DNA TGTGCCAGCAGCCCTAGCGGGACCAAAAACATTCAGTACTTC.

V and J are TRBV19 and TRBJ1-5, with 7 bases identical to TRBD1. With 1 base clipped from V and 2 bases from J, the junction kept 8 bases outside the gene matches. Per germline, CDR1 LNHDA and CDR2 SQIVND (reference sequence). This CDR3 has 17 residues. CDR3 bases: TGTGCCAGTAGTATAGTGGGGACAGATGGTCGCAATCAGCCCCAGCATTTT. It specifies CASSIVGTDGRNQPQHF.

CDR3 bases: TGCGCCAGCAGTGTTAGGACATTTAATGAAAAACTGTTTTTT. Protein: CASSVRTFNEKLFF. The chain has TRBV10-2 and TRBJ1-4; tentatively, D is TRBD1 (5 bases). The CDR3 is 14 amino acids. The germline V and J ends were trimmed by 4 bases and 4 bases, with 10 bases remaining between them. Germline CDR1 and CDR2: WSHSY and SAAADI.

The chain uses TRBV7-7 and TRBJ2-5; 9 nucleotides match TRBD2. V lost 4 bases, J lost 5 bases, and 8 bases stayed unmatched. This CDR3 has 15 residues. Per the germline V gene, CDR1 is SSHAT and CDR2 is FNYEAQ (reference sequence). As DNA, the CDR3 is TGTGCCAGCAGCTCTACCGGGACTAGCTTTGAGACCCAGTACTTC. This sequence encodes CASSSTGTSFETQYF.

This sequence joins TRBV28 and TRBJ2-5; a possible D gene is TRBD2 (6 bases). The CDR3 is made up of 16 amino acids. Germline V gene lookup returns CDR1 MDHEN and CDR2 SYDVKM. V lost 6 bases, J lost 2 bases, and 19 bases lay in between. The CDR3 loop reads CASSSYRAGPQETQYF. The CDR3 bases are TGTGCCAGCAGCTCCTATCGGGCGGGGCCTCAAGAGACCCAGTACTTC.

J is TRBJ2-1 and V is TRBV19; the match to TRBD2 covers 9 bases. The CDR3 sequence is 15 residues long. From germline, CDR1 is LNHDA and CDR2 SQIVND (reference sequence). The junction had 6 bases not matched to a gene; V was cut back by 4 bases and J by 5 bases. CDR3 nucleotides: TGTGCCAGTAGTAGTGTGGCTAGCGGGAACAATGAGCAGTTCTTC. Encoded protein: CASSSVASGNNEQFF.

CDR3 region: CASSLGTAKNIQYF. The CDR3 region has the DNA TGTGCCAGCAGTTTAGGGACAGCAAAAAACATTCAGTACTTC. V and J are TRBV28 and TRBJ2-4; 7 bases map to TRBD1. The trim removed 2 bases at V and 4 bases at J, leaving 2 bases unmatched. The V gene's germline CDR1 is MDHEN and CDR2 SYDVKM. The CDR3 runs 14 residues.

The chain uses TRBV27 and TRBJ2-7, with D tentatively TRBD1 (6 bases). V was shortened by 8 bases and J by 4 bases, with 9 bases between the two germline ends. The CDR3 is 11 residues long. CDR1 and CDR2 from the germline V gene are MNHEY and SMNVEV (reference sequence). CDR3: CASERGYEQYF. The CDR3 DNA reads TGTGCCAGCGAAAGGGGGTACGAGCAGTACTTC.

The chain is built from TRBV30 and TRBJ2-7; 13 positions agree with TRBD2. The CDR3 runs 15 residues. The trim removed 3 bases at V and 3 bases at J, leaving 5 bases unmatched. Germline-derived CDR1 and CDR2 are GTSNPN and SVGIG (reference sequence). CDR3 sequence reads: CAWRGTSGIRYEQYF. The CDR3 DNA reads TGTGCCTGGAGAGGGACTAGCGGGATACGCTACGAGCAGTACTTC.

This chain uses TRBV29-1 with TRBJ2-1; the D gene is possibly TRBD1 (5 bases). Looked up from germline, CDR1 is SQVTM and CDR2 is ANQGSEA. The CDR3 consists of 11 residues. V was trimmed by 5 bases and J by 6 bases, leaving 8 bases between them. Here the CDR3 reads CSVPQGNEQFF. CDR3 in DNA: TGCAGCGTTCCCCAGGGCAATGAGCAGTTCTTC.

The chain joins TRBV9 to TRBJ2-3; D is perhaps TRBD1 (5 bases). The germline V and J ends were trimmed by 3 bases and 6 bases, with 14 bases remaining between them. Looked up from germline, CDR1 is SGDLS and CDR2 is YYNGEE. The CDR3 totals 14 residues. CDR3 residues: CASSDGHNGDTQYF. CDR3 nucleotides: TGTGCCAGCAGCGACGGACACAATGGGGATACGCAGTATTTT. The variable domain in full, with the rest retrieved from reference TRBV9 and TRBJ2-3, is DSGVTQTPKHLITATGQRVTLRCSPRSGDLSVYWYQQSLDQGLQFLIQYYNGEERAKGNILERFSAQQFPDLHSELNLSSLELGDSALYFCASSDGHNGDTQYFGPGTRLTVL.

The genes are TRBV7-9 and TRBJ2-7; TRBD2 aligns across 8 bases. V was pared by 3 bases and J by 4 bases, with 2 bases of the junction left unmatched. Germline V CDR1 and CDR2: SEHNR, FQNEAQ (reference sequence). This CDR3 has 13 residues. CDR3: CASSFRGRYEQYF. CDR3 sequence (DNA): TGTGCCAGCAGCTTTCGCGGGAGGTACGAGCAGTACTTC. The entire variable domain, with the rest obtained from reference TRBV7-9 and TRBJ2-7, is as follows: DTGVSQNPRHKITKRGQNVTFRCDPISEHNRLYWYRQTLGQGPEFLTYFQNEAQLEKSRLLSDRFSAERPKGSFSTLEIQRTEQGDSAMYLCASSFRGRYEQYFGPGTRLTVT.

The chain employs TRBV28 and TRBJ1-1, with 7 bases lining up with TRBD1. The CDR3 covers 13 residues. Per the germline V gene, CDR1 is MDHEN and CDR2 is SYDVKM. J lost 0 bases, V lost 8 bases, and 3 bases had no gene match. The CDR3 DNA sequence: TGTGCCAGCTCGACAGGGCTGAACACTGAAGCTTTCTTT. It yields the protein CASSTGLNTEAFF.

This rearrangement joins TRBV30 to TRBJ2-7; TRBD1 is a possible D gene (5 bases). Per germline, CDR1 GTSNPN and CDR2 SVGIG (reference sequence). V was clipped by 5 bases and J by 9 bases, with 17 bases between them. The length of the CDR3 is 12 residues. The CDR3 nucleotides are TGTGCCTGGTTAGTAATGGACAATCGGCAGTACTTC. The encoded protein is CAWLVMDNRQYF.

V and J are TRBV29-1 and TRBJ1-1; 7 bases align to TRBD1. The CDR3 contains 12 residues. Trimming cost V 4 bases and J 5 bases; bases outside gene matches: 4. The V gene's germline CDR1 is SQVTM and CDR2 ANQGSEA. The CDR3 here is CSVAGGWTEAFF. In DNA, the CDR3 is TGCAGCGTTGCAGGGGGTTGGACTGAAGCTTTCTTT.

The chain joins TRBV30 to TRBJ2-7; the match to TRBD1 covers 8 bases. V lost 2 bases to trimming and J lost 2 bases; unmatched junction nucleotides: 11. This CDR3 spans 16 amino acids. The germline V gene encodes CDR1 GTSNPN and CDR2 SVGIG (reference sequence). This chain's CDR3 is CAWSHTLRDRPYEQYF. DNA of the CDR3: TGTGCCTGGAGTCATACACTACGGGACAGGCCCTACGAGCAGTACTTC.

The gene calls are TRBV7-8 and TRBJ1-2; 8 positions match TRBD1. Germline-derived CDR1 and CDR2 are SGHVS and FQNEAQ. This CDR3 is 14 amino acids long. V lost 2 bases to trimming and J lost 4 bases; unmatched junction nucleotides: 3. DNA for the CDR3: TGTGCCAGCAGCTTATCAACAGGGGGCTATGGCTACACCTTC. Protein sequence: CASSLSTGGYGYTF.

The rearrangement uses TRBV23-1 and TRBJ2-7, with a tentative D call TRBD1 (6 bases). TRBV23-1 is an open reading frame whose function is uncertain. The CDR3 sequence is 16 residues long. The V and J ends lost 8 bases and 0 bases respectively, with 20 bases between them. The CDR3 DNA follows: TGCGCCAGCTGGGGGCCGGGTGAAAGGAGCTCCTACGAGCAGTACTTC. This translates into CASWGPGERSSYEQYF.

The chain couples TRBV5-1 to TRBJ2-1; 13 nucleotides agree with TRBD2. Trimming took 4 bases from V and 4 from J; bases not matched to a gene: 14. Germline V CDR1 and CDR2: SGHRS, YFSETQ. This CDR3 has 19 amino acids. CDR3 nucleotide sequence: TGCGCCAGCAGCACGACCAGGACTAGCGGGAGTTTCATTTACAATGAGCAGTTCTTC. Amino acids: CASSTTRTSGSFIYNEQFF.

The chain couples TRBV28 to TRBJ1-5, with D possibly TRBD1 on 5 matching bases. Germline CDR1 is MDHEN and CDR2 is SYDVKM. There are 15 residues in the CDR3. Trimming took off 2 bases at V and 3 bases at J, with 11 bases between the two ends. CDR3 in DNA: TGTGCCAGCAGTTTAGGGGCATGGGACAATCAGCCCCAGCATTTT. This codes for CASSLGAWDNQPQHF.

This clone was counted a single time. The CDR3 spells CASSLGTNYGYTF. Written as DNA, the CDR3 is TGTGCCAGCAGCCTCGGGACAAACTATGGCTACACCTTC. The J gene is TRBJ1-2, the V gene TRBV2, with a tentative D call TRBD1 (6 bases). The germline V and J ends were trimmed by 6 bases and 2 bases, with 10 bases remaining between them. The germline CDR1 and CDR2 sequences are SNHLY and FYNNEI. The CDR3 has 13 amino acids.